The T cell receptor beta chain described here comes from a study of blood T cell repertoires in COVID-19. Overall study context: Samples taken during acute and convalescent COVID-19 were collected in the United States, Italy and Spain. T cells, B-cell-depleted T cells, or PBMCs provided the cDNA or gDNA that served as material.

In the original workflow: Estimated nucleated cell counts came from reference gene primer amplification. Only in-frame clones appear in the TCRdb table, and some are missing; sequencing was by immunoSEQ multiplex PCR. V, J and clone size were drawn from that table, and D and trimming were deduced from the DNA. The table includes 100,000 to 150,000 clones, roughly 72% detected once. This CDR3 spans 14 amino acids. Germline loops: CDR1 SGHRS, CDR2 YFSETQ. V was trimmed by 0 bases and J by 5 bases, leaving 11 bases between them. This sequence was found in a man in his sixties with acute or convalescent COVID-19. This chain links TRBV5-1 with TRBJ2-5; perhaps TRBD2 as D (5 bases). Material for sequencing was peripheral blood. The CDR3 reads CASSLGGSPETQYF. In DNA, the CDR3 is TGCGCCAGCAGCTTGGGAGGGTCCCCGGAGACCCAGTACTTC.